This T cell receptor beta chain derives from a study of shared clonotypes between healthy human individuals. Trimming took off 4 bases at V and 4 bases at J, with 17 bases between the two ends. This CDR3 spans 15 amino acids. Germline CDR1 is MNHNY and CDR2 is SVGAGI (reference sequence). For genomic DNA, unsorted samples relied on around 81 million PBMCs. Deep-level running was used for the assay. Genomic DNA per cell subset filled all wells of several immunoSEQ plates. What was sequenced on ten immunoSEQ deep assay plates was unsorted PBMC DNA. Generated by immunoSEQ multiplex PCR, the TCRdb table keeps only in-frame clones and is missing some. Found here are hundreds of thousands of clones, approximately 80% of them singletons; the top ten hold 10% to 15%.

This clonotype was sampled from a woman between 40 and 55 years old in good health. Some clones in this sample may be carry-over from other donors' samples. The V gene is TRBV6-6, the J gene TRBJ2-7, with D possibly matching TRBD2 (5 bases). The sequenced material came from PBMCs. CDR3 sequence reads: CASSCPRTEDYEQYF. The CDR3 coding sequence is TGTGCCAGCAGTTGCCCGAGGACTGAAGATTACGAGCAGTACTTC.